The 28 T cell receptor beta chains in this list originate from one sample, sequenced in a study of post-analysis software for immune sequencing data. TCR beta libraries were prepared from cDNA with unique molecular identifiers. MiXCR was run by TCRdb on the PCR reads, yielding one entry per CDR3 protein. The table includes some 260,000 distinct CDR3 sequences, 36% detected once. Notes on the study in general: TRBV segments more frequent in patients than in controls numbered five and included TRBV5-6, TRBV5-1 and TRBV20-1.

These TCRs are of unknown antigen specificity. Sequencing used blood. These receptors were taken from a girl aged 5 to 17 with multiple sclerosis.

The V and J genes are TRBV6-5 and TRBJ2-5; D gene ambiguous. V was trimmed by 7 bases and J by 5 bases, leaving 11 bases between them. The germline V gene encodes CDR1 MNHEY and CDR2 SVGAGI. The CDR3 length is 12 residues. The CDR3: CASKGSAETQYF. The CDR3 region has the DNA TGTGCCAGCAAAGGGTCGGCGGAGACCCAGTACTTC.

The table lists this clonotype with many counts. The V gene is TRBV6-5, the J gene TRBJ1-1; TRBD1 is a possible D gene (6 bases). The V end was cut by 7 bases, the J end by 4 bases, with 19 bases between. CDR3 length: 15 residues. Germline-derived CDR1 and CDR2 are MNHEY and SVGAGI. CDR3 protein: CASTDAGARGTEAFF. CDR3 DNA sequence: TGTGCCAGCACCGACGCGGGGGCGCGGGGCACTGAAGCTTTCTTT.

This clonotype has only a few counts. Since a much larger clone is just one base distant, this may be a read error. J is TRBJ2-7 and V is TRBV6-5; no clear D. V lost 6 bases and J lost 7, with 16 bases in between. Germline V gene data show CDR1 as MNHEY and CDR2 as SVGAGI. The CDR3 loop spans 13 amino acids. The CDR3 is CASSPLAYNEQYF. CDR3 sequence (DNA): TGTGCCAGCAGCCCTCTTGCATACAATGAGCAGTACTTC.

At least ten counts were recorded for this clonotype. The gene calls are TRBV24-1 and TRBJ2-4, with a possible D match to TRBD2 (7 bases). Germline V lookup: CDR1 KGHDR, CDR2 SFDVKD. Trimming shortened V by 4 bases and J by 7 bases, and 13 bases separated the two germline ends. CDR3 length: 14 residues. In DNA form, the CDR3 reads TGTGCCACCAGTGAAGGGGGGGCATCGAACATTCAGTACTTC. Protein sequence: CATSEGGASNIQYF.

The chain uses TRBV30 and TRBJ2-1, with 8 bases aligning to TRBD2. Germline V lookup: CDR1 GTSNPN, CDR2 SVGIG (reference sequence). This CDR3 region has 18 residues. J gave up 0 bases and V 7 bases, and 17 bases lay outside the gene matches. The CDR3 DNA reads as TGTGCCTCCATCGGGCTAGCGGGTTCCTCAAGCTCCTACAATGAGCAGTTCTTC. This gives the protein CASIGLAGSSSSYNEQFF.

Regarding this clonotype: A much larger clonotype is one base distant, so this may be a read error. The J gene is TRBJ2-1, the V gene TRBV7-2; no firm D call. This CDR3 is 14 amino acids long. The germline V gene encodes CDR1 SGHTA and CDR2 FQGNSA. Trimming left V 1 base short and J 9 bases short, with 13 bases between. CDR3 in amino acids: CTSSLVPRAGEQFF. The CDR3 bases are TGTACCAGCAGCTTAGTGCCCCGGGCCGGTGAGCAGTTCTTC.

This clonotype was counted many times. This chain uses TRBV5-1 with TRBJ1-1; D gene ambiguous. Germline V gene data show CDR1 as SGHRS and CDR2 as YFSETQ. The CDR3 extends over 16 amino acids. Between the trimmed V and J ends, which lost 1 base and 2 bases, there was a span of 15 bases. The CDR3, as DNA: TGCGCCAGCAGCTTGCTCCGGGTACCTGGTAACACTGAAGCTTTCTTT. It yields the protein CASSLLRVPGNTEAFF.

As for this clonotype: A much larger clone sits a single nucleotide away, making a read error possible. The gene calls are TRBV4-1 and TRBJ2-1, with 11 bases that match TRBD1. The trim removed 2 bases at V and 4 bases at J, leaving 4 bases unmatched. The germline V gene has CDR1 MGHRA and CDR2 YSYEKL. The CDR3 has 16 amino acids. The CDR3 DNA sequence: TGCGCCAGCAGCCAAACAGGACAGGGGGCTTACAATGAGCAGTTCTTC. As protein: CASSQTGQGAYNEQFF.

The chain recombines TRBV6-5 with TRBJ1-1; D is ambiguous. Trimming removed 2 bases at V and 4 bases at J, with 11 bases between. CDR3 length: 14 amino acids. Germline CDR1 and CDR2: MNHEY and SVGAGI. CDR3: CASSYGVPGTEAFF. The CDR3 DNA sequence: TGTGCCAGCAGTTACGGGGTGCCAGGCACTGAAGCTTTCTTT.

V is TRBV9 and J is TRBJ2-3; 7 positions match TRBD1. Germline CDR1 and CDR2: SGDLS and YYNGEE. The CDR3 totals 18 residues. J was trimmed by 0 bases and V by 4 bases; bases with no gene match: 14. As DNA, the CDR3 is TGTGCCAGCAGCTCGACAAGGGGGCCCCGAAAGAGCACAGATACGCAGTATTTT. Protein product: CASSSTRGPRKSTDTQYF.

This clonotype was recorded at least ten times. The chain uses TRBV5-5 and TRBJ2-1; TRBD2 matches at 9 bases. The junction had 16 bases not matched to a gene; V was cut back by 0 bases and J by 0 bases. CDR3 length equals 21 residues. Germline V CDR1 and CDR2: SGHKS, YYEKEE (reference sequence). The CDR3 DNA reads as TGTGCCAGCAGCTTGGCCGCGCGGGAGGGAAGAGTAGTAGTCTCCTACAATGAGCAGTTCTTC. It codes for CASSLAAREGRVVVSYNEQFF.

This clonotype was counted between two and nine times. The rearrangement uses TRBV12-5 and TRBJ2-5; maybe TRBD1 (6 bases). The germline V gene has CDR1 LGHNT and CDR2 FRNRAP. V was clipped by 4 bases and J by 4 bases, with 13 bases between them. The CDR3 runs to 14 residues. CDR3 sequence (DNA): TGTGCTAGTGGTTCCGACAGGTCTCTAGAGACCCAGTACTTC. As protein: CASGSDRSLETQYF.

In this sample, this clonotype turned up a few times. The rearrangement joins TRBV20-1 to TRBJ2-5; weak D call: TRBD1 (6 bases). The V gene's germline CDR1 is DFQATT and CDR2 SNEGSKA (reference sequence). The CDR3 totals 14 residues. Trimming pared 5 bases from V and 5 bases from J, leaving 18 bases between. The CDR3 sequence is CSAGLDSLRETQYF. For the CDR3, the DNA is TGCAGTGCTGGACTGGACAGCCTAAGGGAGACCCAGTACTTC.

As regards this clonotype: The junction shows a germline mismatch at one end, possibly a read error. The V and J genes are TRBV5-1 and TRBJ2-3, with 8 bases matching TRBD2. CDR1 and CDR2 from the germline V gene are SGHRS and YFSETQ. The CDR3 sequence is 14 residues long. The CDR3 DNA is TGCGCCAGCGGCTTGGCGCTAGCGGGAGATACGCAGTATTTT. It encodes CASGLALAGDTQYF.

The rearrangement uses TRBV12-3 or TRBV12-4 and TRBJ2-7; TRBD1 might be the D (6 bases). V was pared by 6 bases and J by 0 bases, with 12 bases between. This CDR3 has 14 amino acids. CDR3 DNA sequence: TGTGCCAGCAGCTCCGACAGGAGCTCCTACGAGCAGTACTTC. Its translation is CASSSDRSSYEQYF.

With respect to this clonotype: This may be a read error, as it is one base from a much larger clone. It is likely a read error, because the conserved phenylalanine at the end of the CDR3 is missing. The chain uses TRBV20-1 and TRBJ2-1, with TRBD2 matching 10 bases. This CDR3 is built from 16 residues. Germline CDR1 is DFQATT and CDR2 is SNEGSKA (reference sequence). The J segment lost 4 bases and the V segment lost 6 bases, leaving 12 bases of the junction unmatched. The CDR3: CSAEELGLADYNEQFC. Written as DNA, the CDR3 is TGCAGTGCGGAGGAGCTTGGACTAGCGGATTACAATGAGCAGTTCTGC.

This clonotype was counted ten times or more. V and J are TRBV7-2 and TRBJ2-1, with 9 bases that match TRBD2. Germline loops: CDR1 SGHTA, CDR2 FQGNSA. V gave up 6 bases and J gave up 2 bases; unmatched junction bases: 8. This CDR3 spans 16 amino acids. CDR3 residues: CASSKHASGTYNEQFF. The DNA for the CDR3 is TGTGCCAGCAGTAAACATGCTAGCGGGACCTACAATGAGCAGTTCTTC.

This clonotype was observed at least ten times. This chain joins TRBV9 and TRBJ1-1; perhaps TRBD1 as D (5 bases). The V gene's germline CDR1 is SGDLS and CDR2 YYNGEE. Trimming left V 0 bases short and J 6 bases short, with 15 bases between. This CDR3 spans 15 amino acids. CDR3 protein: CASSVDPHGGAEAFF. In nucleotides, the CDR3 is TGTGCCAGCAGCGTAGACCCGCATGGGGGTGCTGAAGCTTTCTTT.

The chain recombines TRBV29-1 with TRBJ2-1, with 12 bases aligning to TRBD2. J lost 5 bases, V lost 3 bases, and 5 bases had no gene match. The CDR3 is 15 amino acids. Germline-derived CDR1 and CDR2 are SQVTM and ANQGSEA. In nucleotides, the CDR3 is TGCAGCGTTGACCTAGCGGGAGGGCCCGACAATGAGCAGTTCTTC. Its translation: CSVDLAGGPDNEQFF.

This rearrangement joins TRBV7-9 to TRBJ2-5; D gene ambiguous. V dropped 2 bases and J dropped 11 bases, with 15 bases sitting between them. CDR1 and CDR2 from the germline V gene are SEHNR and FQNEAQ (reference sequence). The CDR3 sequence is 13 residues long. The CDR3 loop reads CASSLRQINEQYF. The DNA for the CDR3 is TGTGCCAGCAGCTTACGGCAGATCAATGAGCAGTACTTC.

This clonotype was detected many times. The J gene is TRBJ1-1, the V gene TRBV29-1; no definite D call. The CDR3 has 10 residues. Per the germline V gene, CDR1 is SQVTM and CDR2 is ANQGSEA. V dropped 4 bases and J dropped 4 bases, with 4 bases sitting between them. The CDR3: CSVVSTEAFF. The CDR3 nucleotides are TGCAGCGTTGTATCCACTGAAGCTTTCTTT.

As regards this clonotype: A clone one base away is much larger, so this may be a read error. CDR3 sequence reads: CASSFRGSSYNEQFF. CDR3 in DNA: TGTGCCAGCAGCTTCCGAGGTTCTTCCTACAATGAGCAGTTCTTC. The gene calls are TRBV7-8 and TRBJ2-1, with no clear D. Trimming cost V 3 bases and J 1 base, with 10 bases left between them. The CDR3 spans 15 residues. From germline, CDR1 is SGHVS and CDR2 FQNEAQ. Complete variable domain (other parts from reference TRBV7-8 and TRBJ2-1): GAGVSQSPRYKVAKRGQDVALRCDPISGHVSLFWYQQALGQGPEFLTYFQNEAQLDKSGLPSDRFFAERPEGSVSTLKIQRTQQEDSAVYLCASSFRGSSYNEQFFGPGTRLTVL.

This clonotype was seen many times. The J gene is TRBJ1-2, the V gene TRBV20-1, with unresolved D. CDR1 DFQATT and CDR2 SNEGSKA come from the germline V gene (reference sequence). This CDR3 region has 13 residues. Trimming removed 7 bases from V and 3 bases from J, with 15 bases in between. For the CDR3, the DNA is TGCAGTGTCCCGGACCTAACTCACTATGGCTACACCTTC. It is translated as CSVPDLTHYGYTF.

As for this clonotype: A much bigger clone sits one base away, suggesting this may be a read error. The chain links TRBV9 to TRBJ1-2; TRBD1 matches at 8 bases. Germline V gives CDR1 SGDLS, CDR2 YYNGEE. The trim removed 4 bases at V and 12 bases at J, leaving 11 bases unmatched. The CDR3 is made up of 13 amino acids. CDR3 in amino acids: CASSPGTGKGDTF. The CDR3 DNA sequence: TGTGCCAGCAGCCCTGGGACAGGCAAGGGGGACACCTTC. Looking up the rest from reference TRBV9 and TRBJ1-2 gives the full variable domain: DSGVTQTPKHLITATGQRVTLRCSPRSGDLSVYWYQQSLDQGLQFLIQYYNGEERAKGNILERFSAQQFPDLHSELNLSSLELGDSALYFCASSPGTGKGDTFGSGTRLTVV.

This clonotype came up many times. The chain joins TRBV28 to TRBJ2-1; 7 bases line up with TRBD2. Germline-derived CDR1 and CDR2 are MDHEN and SYDVKM. V shed 3 bases and J 7 bases; nucleotides not matched to a gene: 9. CDR3 length: 15 amino acids. CDR3 coding DNA: TGTGCCAGCAGTTTGGGGGACTATGGTGAGAATGAGCAGTTCTTC. Translated, it gives CASSLGDYGENEQFF.

The chain uses TRBV9 and TRBJ2-2; D is unclear. V dropped 4 bases and J dropped 3 bases, with 19 bases sitting between them. CDR1 SGDLS and CDR2 YYNGEE come from the germline V gene. The CDR3 is made up of 17 amino acids. This chain's CDR3 is CASSPPGSKTYTGELFF. CDR3 sequence (DNA): TGTGCCAGCAGCCCCCCCGGGTCCAAGACCTACACCGGGGAGCTGTTTTTT. Based on the CDR3 plus reference TRBV9 and TRBJ2-2, the full variable domain is DSGVTQTPKHLITATGQRVTLRCSPRSGDLSVYWYQQSLDQGLQFLIQYYNGEERAKGNILERFSAQQFPDLHSELNLSSLELGDSALYFCASSPPGSKTYTGELFFGEGSRLTVL.

The table lists this clonotype with many counts. The gene calls are TRBV29-1 and TRBJ1-2; possibly TRBD1 for D (5 bases). The CDR3 is 14 residues long. Per germline, CDR1 SQVTM and CDR2 ANQGSEA. Trimming stripped 7 bases from V and 6 bases from J, with 21 bases between. DNA of the CDR3: TGCAGCGGAATCTCCGGGACGTCTGGTAATGGCTACACCTTC. As protein: CSGISGTSGNGYTF.

This clonotype was counted at least ten times. This chain joins TRBV20-1 and TRBJ2-1; no definite D call. CDR1 is DFQATT, CDR2 SNEGSKA, per germline (reference sequence). CDR3 length: 13 amino acids. The V gene lost 5 bases and the J gene lost 0 bases, with 8 bases spanning the gap. The CDR3 coding sequence is TGCAGTGCTGTATCGAGCTCCTACAATGAGCAGTTCTTC. This sequence encodes CSAVSSSYNEQFF.